This T cell receptor (beta chain) was identified during a study of graft-versus-host responses after intestinal transplantation. The assay was immunoSEQ multiplex PCR, and TCRdb's table has in-frame clones only and misses some. This table holds tens of thousands of clones, around 90% found once. With respect to this clone: What it binds is not known.

The CDR3 is 14 amino acids. CDR1 is MNHNY and CDR2 is SVGAGI in the germline V gene (reference sequence). J lost 2 bases, V lost 7 bases, and 3 bases had no gene match. The sequence was obtained from a human donor who was the organ donor for an intestinal transplant. This chain connects TRBV6-6 to TRBJ1-5; 9 bases match TRBD1. This specimen was unstimulated CD8+ T cells sorted from spleen or lymph node cells, taken before transplant. The CDR3 nucleotides read TGTGCCAGCACCCGGACAGGGGGCAATCAGCCCCAGCATTTT. It codes for CASTRTGGNQPQHF.